This TCR beta chain was retrieved from a study of shared T cell receptors in the human thymus. The table came from immunoSEQ multiplex PCR; TCRdb's copy has only in-frame clones and leaves some out. This sample has hundreds of thousands of clones, with 80% to 90% found just once. This CDR3 is 14 amino acids long. Germline V gives CDR1 SGHDT, CDR2 YYEEEE. V shed 0 bases, J shed 4 bases, and the junction held 2 bases outside the gene matches. This sample also belongs to another study, concerning human thymus T cells. This second report adds: Donors were healthy Finnish babies undergoing corrective operations for congenital heart defects. Thymus tissue was removed during corrective cardiac surgery. A high degree of thymic repertoire overlap among unrelated individuals was reported in related research.

The rearrangement joins TRBV5-6 to TRBJ2-5, with 8 bases matching TRBD1. This clonotype was obtained from a boy in the first two years of life with a congenital heart defect. The sample consisted of thymocytes. This chain's CDR3 is CASSLGDRIETQYF. CDR3 nucleotide sequence: TGTGCCAGCAGCTTGGGGGACAGGATAGAGACCCAGTACTTC. The whole variable domain, filled in from reference TRBV5-6 and TRBJ2-5, reads DAGVTQSPTHLIKTRGQQVTLRCSPKSGHDTVSWYQQALGQGPQFIFQYYEEEERQRGNFPDRFSGHQFPNYSSELNVNALLLGDSALYLCASSLGDRIETQYFGPGTRLLVL.